This TCR beta chain stems from a study of beta chain features in type 1 diabetes (dated by TCRdb to 2017 to 2018). Concerning the study at large: No differences in mean age, gender distribution, total cell number or subset yield were found between patients and healthy donors. Across all samples, fewer than 130 million sorted cells were examined, and cell number per subset correlated strongly with RNA yield. Regulatory and stem cell-like memory subsets were obtained from only 8 patients and about 8 healthy donors, while naive and central memory subsets were obtained from all 30 or so donors. The study compared TCRB repertoires of sorted circulating CD4+ T cell subsets between recently diagnosed type 1 diabetes patients and matched healthy donors. The research as a whole found: Type 1 diabetes patients showed a moderate but significant shortening of TCRB CDR3 length in all four CD4+ subsets. Because cDNA was sequenced instead of genomic DNA, activated cells with high expression could be over-represented, although the groups did not differ in activation or CD3 levels. PCR might favor shorter templates, but patient and control samples were amplified and corrected together, so any skew would affect both groups equally. Only small numbers of individuals were included in the HLA sub-analyses, which left unresolved whether HLA type had any influence on TCRB rearrangement. Naive, central memory and regulatory TCRB repertoires appeared to be more similar among patients than among healthy donors. At VDJ recombination sites, patients with type 1 diabetes made fewer insertions and deleted more nucleotides, a pattern implying thymic rearrangement abnormalities.

The High Capacity cDNA Reverse Transcription Kit was used to reverse transcribe all of the isolated RNA, meaning that expressed TCRB transcripts were what got sequenced. Naive, central memory and regulatory T cell samples underwent deep immunoSEQ sequencing, averaging approximately 3.5 million total reads per sample. After sorted cells were lysed in RLT buffer, RNA was extracted with DNase-treated RNeasy Micro or Mini kits, with the choice depending on cell number. Each cell subset was processed separately to prevent cross-contamination, with patient and healthy donor samples processed together. Using the immunoSEQ multiplex PCR, TCRB sequences were amplified from cDNA into 87-bp fragments spanning the CDR3 region. The amplicons were sequenced using the Illumina HiSeq platform. The authors' pipeline ran thus. PCR bias was computationally corrected using synthetic template baselines, reads within Hamming distance 2 were collapsed, and singletons that could not be merged were discarded. Reads were aligned to IMGT to assign V, D and J genes, CDR3 length, and insertions or deletions at six rearrangement sites. Within each subset, clonotype counts were normalized to the number of sorted cells before true diversity and Gini coefficients were calculated with the tcR R package. The overlap coefficient, calculated on TCRB nucleotide sequences, was used to measure repertoire sharing. As a proxy for the pre-selection repertoire, out-of-frame TCRB sequences from naive cells were analyzed. TCRdb re-hosts the immuneACCESS table, in-frame sequences only. Its copies lack some clones; in the studies checked, an unresolved V gene accounts for under half of them, and the cause for the rest is not known. V and J calls and clone size are given by that table; D and trimming were obtained from the DNA. The sample has hundreds of thousands of clones on record, around an eighth of them singletons. The top ten hold approximately 0.022% of the sample.

Each donor gave one peripheral blood draw, averaging around 120 mL, which was collected into heparinised tubes. A BD FACSAria II was used to sort naive, central memory, regulatory and stem cell-like memory CD4+ T cells with a panel that included CD45RO, CCR7, CD25, CD127, CD95 and CD27. All sorted populations exceeded 95% purity. PBMCs were isolated immediately by Lymphoprep density gradient centrifugation and stained directly without culture. Samples were stained and sorted in pairs, with one healthy donor and one patient per experiment, so that batch effects were minimized. This clone was seen a handful of times. Its antigen remains unidentified. Qualities for individual bases were not recorded, and no much larger clone is one base off. V and J lose 0 bases and 8 bases, and a span of 13 bases separates them. CDR1 MNHEY and CDR2 SVGAGI were looked up in the germline V gene. From the cysteine up to the phenylalanine, the CDR3 has a length of 14 residues. CDR3 DNA only is kept here, 42 bases in frame from base 1.

This chain joins TRBV6-5 to TRBJ1-2, with the D gene not confidently named. The sample comprised naive CD4+ T cells from blood. The cell subset or site label on this specimen signifies: true naive CD4+ T cells. This TCR was recovered from a man between 18 and 35 years old with type 1 diabetes. CDR3 sequence: CASSYSYGEEGYTF. The nucleotide sequence is given as TGTGCCAGCAGTTACTCGTATGGGGAGGAGGGCTACACCTTC.